This T cell receptor beta chain was sequenced in a study of cytomegalovirus exposure and HLA in healthy donors. This clone was detected a few times. Antigen: not known. Regarding the study as a whole: Some V segments (TRBV6-2 and TRBV6-3 among them) were excluded as indistinguishable.

PCR used 60 Vbeta primers and 13 Jbeta primers. In the original processing: The authors later counted 65 million to 90 million unique TCR beta chains, some 11 million of them shared. Method: immunoSEQ multiplex PCR; TCRdb's copy keeps in-frame clones and lacks some. The V and J calls and clone size come from that table; D and trimming were worked out from the DNA. This sample has about 190,000 clones, with about 85% found just once. The CDR3 has 12 residues. Germline CDR1 reads SGHVS; CDR2 reads FQNEAQ. V was clipped by 4 bases and J by 8 bases; unmatched bases: 3. The chain employs TRBV7-8 and TRBJ1-2; 8 bases line up with TRBD1. Sequenced: PBMCs. The sequence was collected from a woman aged 45-60 years in good health and CMV-seronegative. The CDR3 region is CASSWDRRGYTF. Here the CDR3 DNA reads TGTGCCAGCAGCTGGGACAGGAGGGGCTACACCTTC.